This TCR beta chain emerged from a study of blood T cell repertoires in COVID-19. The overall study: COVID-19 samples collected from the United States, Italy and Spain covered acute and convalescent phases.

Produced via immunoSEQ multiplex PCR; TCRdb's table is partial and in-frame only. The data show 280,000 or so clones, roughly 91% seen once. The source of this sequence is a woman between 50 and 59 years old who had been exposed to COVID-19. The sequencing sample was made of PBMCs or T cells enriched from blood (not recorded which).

CDR3 in DNA: TGTGCCAGCAGCTTGGACAAATACGAGCAGTACTTC. Translated: CASSLDKYEQYF. The gene calls are TRBV6-5 and TRBJ2-7, with D possibly TRBD1 on 5 matching bases. V was shortened by 6 bases and J by 4 bases, with 10 bases between the two germline ends. The CDR3 is made up of 12 amino acids. CDR1 is MNHEY, CDR2 SVGAGI, per germline.